This T cell receptor (beta chain) derives from a study of CD4 T cells in relation to SARS-CoV-2 and coronaviruses. Study at large: Shared crossreactive spike epitopes were mapped to their HLA restriction. Study outcomes and limitations: The cross-reactivity analysis covered only spike protein, not other viral proteins. Crossreactive clones expanded significantly less to SARS-CoV-2 than monoreactive clones.

Concerning this clone itself: As yet, its antigen is unknown.

Before the COVID-19 pandemic, during about 2011-2019, CD4+ T cells were taken from unexposed donors. This CDR3 comprises 15 residues. Trimming shortened V by 5 bases and J by 2 bases, and 14 bases separated the two germline ends. From germline, CDR1 is MNHEY and CDR2 SMNVEV (reference sequence). The table came from immunoSEQ multiplex PCR; TCRdb's copy has only in-frame clones and leaves some out. Of just under 65,000 clones in the sample, about 95% were seen once. Sequencing was carried out using naive CD4+ T cells from PBMCs. The sample's subset: naive CD4+ T cells isolated by negative enrichment. The genes are TRBV27 and TRBJ2-3; D possibly corresponds to TRBD1 (5 bases). The TCR sequence derives from a human donor in good health. In DNA, the CDR3 is TGTGCCAGCAGTCAACACAGGTCGGCCACAGATACGCAGTATTTT. This codes for CASSQHRSATDTQYF.